Listed here are 25 T cell receptor beta chains from one sample, sequenced in a study of PD-1 blockade in classical Hodgkin lymphoma. Clones were read by immunoSEQ multiplex PCR, and TCRdb kept only the in-frame ones, dropping some. The table has about 39,000 clones, 69% seen once. In every patient, relapse followed autologous stem cell transplantation, while exposure to brentuximab vedotin differed. The sequences come from peripheral blood mononuclear cells (PBMCs), collected before the second cycle of nivolumab. All receptors come from a human donor with classical Hodgkin lymphoma.

This clone was detected a few times. This chain joins TRBV5-4 and TRBJ2-7, with D perhaps assigned TRBD1 or TRBD2 (6 bases each). Germline lookup yields CDR1 SGHNT and CDR2 YYREEE (reference sequence). V lost 4 bases, J lost 2 bases, and 13 bases lay in between. The CDR3 extends over 14 amino acids. The CDR3 DNA reads TGTGCCAGCAGCCCGGACGGGGGCGCCTACGAGCAGTACTTC. This gives the protein CASSPDGGAYEQYF.

This clone was seen ten or more times. The chain is built from TRBV18 and TRBJ1-1; unclear D gene. The CDR3 consists of 14 residues. Trimming removed 5 bases at V and 0 bases at J, with 10 bases between. CDR1 is KGHSH, CDR2 LQKENI, per germline. The CDR3 here is CASSIDLLNTEAFF. CDR3 in DNA: TGTGCCAGCTCAATTGACCTGTTGAACACTGAAGCTTTCTTT.

Concerning this clone itself: At one boundary the junction diverges from the germline segment, which might be a read error. This rearrangement joins TRBV15 to TRBJ1-5; possibly TRBD1 for D (6 bases). Germline V gene lookup returns CDR1 LNHNV and CDR2 YYDKDF (reference sequence). The CDR3 sequence is 15 residues long. The CDR3 is CATSREGGNNQPQHF. CDR3 sequence (DNA): TGTGCCACCAGCCGAGAAGGGGGAAACAATCAGCCCCAGCATTTT.

In this sample, this clone is medium-sized. The same CDR3 also results from other DNA sequences found in this sample. The rearrangement joins TRBV5-4 to TRBJ2-3; maybe TRBD2 (6 bases). Germline assignment: CDR1 SGHNT and CDR2 YYREEE (reference sequence). The CDR3 extends over 14 amino acids. Trimming took 4 bases from V and 0 from J, leaving 9 bases between them. CDR3 nucleotide sequence: TGTGCCAGCAGCCCCAGCGGGAGCACAGATACGCAGTATTTT. It yields the protein CASSPSGSTDTQYF.

The rearrangement uses TRBV6-5 and TRBJ1-3, with 8 nucleotides matching TRBD1. The CDR3 spans 15 residues. CDR1 and CDR2 (germline): MNHEY, SVGAGI. V lost 2 bases, J lost 3 bases, and 3 bases stayed unmatched. CDR3 nucleotide sequence: TGTGCCAGCAGTTACACCGACAGGGGTGGAAACACCATATATTTT. This gives the protein CASSYTDRGGNTIYF.

Only one count was recorded for this clone. The chain has TRBV11-2 and TRBJ1-1; D is perhaps TRBD1 (6 bases). V gave up 5 bases and J gave up 5 bases, with 24 bases separating them. CDR1 is SGHAT, CDR2 FQNNGV, per germline. The length of the CDR3 is 17 residues. For the CDR3, the DNA is TGTGCCAGCAGCCAAGGGACATGGGGCAGGGTAGAAACTGAAGCTTTCTTT. Translated: CASSQGTWGRVETEAFF. Looking up the rest from reference TRBV11-2 and TRBJ1-1 gives the full variable domain: EAGVAQSPRYKIIEKRQSVAFWCNPISGHATLYWYQQILGQGPKLLIQFQNNGVVDDSQLPKDRFSAERLKGVDSTLKIQPAKLEDSAVYLCASSQGTWGRVETEAFFGQGTRLTVV.

The rearrangement joins TRBV7-9 to TRBJ2-2; D gene unclear. Trimming took off 1 base at V and 6 bases at J, with 9 bases between the two ends. Germline loops: CDR1 SEHNR, CDR2 FQNEAQ (reference sequence). The CDR3 sequence is 14 residues long. The CDR3 region is CASSLVSGPGELFF. In DNA, the CDR3 is TGTGCCAGCAGCTTAGTATCCGGACCCGGGGAGCTGTTTTTT. Drawing the rest from reference TRBV7-9 and TRBJ2-2, the complete variable domain is DTGVSQNPRHKITKRGQNVTFRCDPISEHNRLYWYRQTLGQGPEFLTYFQNEAQLEKSRLLSDRFSAERPKGSFSTLEIQRTEQGDSAMYLCASSLVSGPGELFFGEGSRLTVL.

Only a few counts were recorded for this clone. The CDR3 is CASSLEGVFYEQYF. The CDR3 nucleotides are TGTGCCAGCAGCTTGGAGGGAGTCTTCTACGAGCAGTACTTC. The chain carries TRBV7-9 and TRBJ2-7; weak D call: TRBD2 (6 bases). The germline V gene encodes CDR1 SEHNR and CDR2 FQNEAQ (reference sequence). V was trimmed by 3 bases and J by 3 bases, leaving 12 bases between them. The CDR3 is 14 residues long. Full variable domain (outside the CDR3, taken from reference TRBV7-9 and TRBJ2-7): DTGVSQNPRHKITKRGQNVTFRCDPISEHNRLYWYRQTLGQGPEFLTYFQNEAQLEKSRLLSDRFSAERPKGSFSTLEIQRTEQGDSAMYLCASSLEGVFYEQYFGPGTRLTVT.

Remarks on this clone: A junction end diverges from the germline sequence, so it may reflect a read error. The chain employs TRBV6-5 and TRBJ1-2; D is perhaps TRBD1 (6 bases). The CDR3 is 12 amino acids. Germline V gene data show CDR1 as MNHEY and CDR2 as SVGAGI. The CDR3 sequence: CASSRTQGPRLF. CDR3 DNA sequence: TGTGCCAGCAGCAGAACACAGGGTCCAAGACTCTTC.

The gene calls are TRBV2 and TRBJ1-1; no reliable D call. Germline assignment: CDR1 SNHLY and CDR2 FYNNEI. Trimming removed 4 bases from V and 1 base from J, with 10 bases in between. CDR3 length: 14 amino acids. The CDR3 DNA reads TGTGCCAGCAGTGGGGCAGGCGCGAACACTGAAGCTTTCTTT. Amino acids: CASSGAGANTEAFF.

This clone appeared once. The genes are TRBV9 and TRBJ1-3; D unclear. Germline V CDR1 and CDR2: SGDLS, YYNGEE. The CDR3 has 17 amino acids. Trimming pared 1 base from V and 0 bases from J, leaving 14 bases between. CDR3: CASSVSVRSHSGNTIYF. The CDR3 DNA reads as TGTGCCAGCAGCGTATCTGTAAGGTCACACTCTGGAAACACCATATATTTT.

V usage is TRBV19 and J usage is TRBJ1-2; TRBD1 agrees at 9 bases. The V and J ends lost 5 bases and 4 bases, in that order; junction bases with no gene match: 14. The CDR3 sequence is 17 residues long. Germline V gene data show CDR1 as LNHDA and CDR2 as SQIVND (reference sequence). The CDR3 bases are TGTGCCAGTAGTTCCCGGGACAGGGACGTCCGTGGCTATGGCTACACCTTC. Its protein product is CASSSRDRDVRGYGYTF.

The chain couples TRBV18 to TRBJ2-1, with a possible D match to TRBD2 (5 bases). This CDR3 contains 18 residues. V lost 6 bases and J lost 4, with 25 bases in between. Germline values: CDR1 KGHSH, CDR2 LQKENI. The CDR3 DNA follows: TGTGCCAGCTCTCCGTTTGTGGGTAAGGGAAGAGGGTACAATGAGCAGTTCTTC. It yields the protein CASSPFVGKGRGYNEQFF.

This clone was seen a single time. The chain employs TRBV4-2 and TRBJ2-5; TRBD1 or TRBD2 may be the D gene (5 bases each). This CDR3 contains 14 residues. Germline CDR1 is LGHNA and CDR2 is YNFKEQ. Trimming cost V 1 base and J 5 bases, with 11 bases left between them. CDR3 sequence reads: CASSQGGEGETQYF. Written as DNA, the CDR3 is TGTGCCAGCAGCCAAGGTGGTGAGGGGGAGACCCAGTACTTC.

In this sample, this clone turned up once. The chain has TRBV28 and TRBJ2-7, with no clear D. The CDR3 runs 19 residues. Trimming took 4 bases from V and 0 from J, leaving 25 bases between them. CDR1 is MDHEN, CDR2 SYDVKM, per germline. Here the CDR3 reads CASSYGRNWTASSSYEQYF. Written as DNA, the CDR3 is TGTGCCAGCAGTTATGGCCGCAATTGGACGGCTAGTAGCTCCTACGAGCAGTACTTC.

The rearrangement uses TRBV28 and TRBJ1-3; no clear D. The CDR3 covers 15 residues. Germline lookup yields CDR1 MDHEN and CDR2 SYDVKM. V was cut by 5 bases and J by 0 bases, with 11 bases left in between. The CDR3 DNA follows: TGTGCCAGCAGTCCCCGTGCCTTCTCTGGAAACACCATATATTTT. This encodes CASSPRAFSGNTIYF.

This chain connects TRBV27 to TRBJ2-7, with TRBD2 matching over 13 bases. This CDR3 has 14 amino acids. Looked up from germline, CDR1 is MNHEY and CDR2 is SMNVEV (reference sequence). V lost 5 bases and J lost 4; bases outside the gene matches: 2. The CDR3 DNA reads as TGTGCCAGCAGTCAGACTAGCGGGAGGTACGAGCAGTACTTC. This gives the protein CASSQTSGRYEQYF.

This chain uses TRBV28 with TRBJ2-4; a weak D match, TRBD1 (6 bases). The V gene lost 3 bases and the J gene lost 1 base, with 7 bases spanning the gap. The CDR3 covers 14 residues. The germline V gene has CDR1 MDHEN and CDR2 SYDVKM. The CDR3 reads CASSFQGAKNIQYF. The CDR3 DNA reads as TGTGCCAGCAGTTTTCAGGGGGCCAAAAACATTCAGTACTTC.

This clone was observed a single time. The CDR3 region is CASRPPFKETQYF. In nucleotides, the CDR3 is TGTGCCAGCAGACCCCCATTTAAAGAGACCCAGTACTTC. The chain joins TRBV28 to TRBJ2-5; D unresolved. The CDR3 extends over 13 amino acids. Germline CDR1 MDHEN, CDR2 SYDVKM. Trimming took off 6 bases at V and 3 bases at J, with 11 bases between the two ends.

The chain combines TRBV4-3 with TRBJ1-1, with D tentatively TRBD1 (5 bases). This CDR3 has 13 residues. Looked up from germline, CDR1 is LGHNA and CDR2 is YSLEER. V lost 5 bases and J 0 bases, leaving 7 bases between the germline ends. The CDR3 coding sequence is TGCGCCAGCAGCGGAGGGGTGAACACTGAAGCTTTCTTT. Amino acids: CASSGGVNTEAFF.

This sequence joins TRBV7-6 and TRBJ1-4, with D uncertain. The germline V gene encodes CDR1 SGHVS and CDR2 FNYEAQ. With 0 bases removed from V and 7 bases from J, the gap between germline ends came to 15 bases. This CDR3 is built from 16 residues. The CDR3 loop is CASSLAVRFGGEKLFF. CDR3 in DNA: TGTGCCAGCAGCTTAGCAGTACGGTTCGGAGGTGAAAAACTGTTTTTT.

The rearrangement links TRBV10-1 to TRBJ2-1; D uncertain. The CDR3 consists of 15 residues. Germline V CDR1 and CDR2: WNHNN, SYGVQD (reference sequence). Between the trimmed V and J ends, which lost 7 bases and 4 bases, there was a span of 17 bases. CDR3 loop: CASILAFHDYNEQFF. The CDR3 coding sequence is TGCGCCAGCATTCTGGCATTTCACGATTACAATGAGCAGTTCTTC.

This clone is labeled as medium-sized (0.01 to 0.1%). V gene TRBV2 combines with J gene TRBJ2-1, with TRBD2 matching 11 bases. The germline V gene encodes CDR1 SNHLY and CDR2 FYNNEI. The CDR3 runs to 14 residues. V lost 4 bases and J lost 5; bases outside the gene matches: 1. The DNA of the CDR3 is TGTGCCAGCAGTGCTAGCGGGAGGAACAATGAGCAGTTCTTC. The encoded protein is CASSASGRNNEQFF.

This chain links TRBV6-5 with TRBJ1-6; the D gene is possibly TRBD1 (5 bases). The CDR3 extends over 15 amino acids. Trimming took 6 bases from V and 7 from J, leaving 16 bases between them. The germline CDR1 and CDR2 sequences are MNHEY and SVGAGI. The CDR3 sequence: CASRLDGGGNSPLHF. CDR3 in DNA: TGTGCCAGCAGATTGGACGGTGGGGGGAATTCACCCCTCCACTTT.

The chain combines TRBV7-9 with TRBJ2-1; 7 bases agree with TRBD1. V shed 5 bases, J shed 8 bases, and the junction held 9 bases outside the gene matches. From germline, CDR1 is SEHNR and CDR2 FQNEAQ (reference sequence). The CDR3 length is 14 residues. The CDR3 DNA reads as TGTGCCAGCAGCACCATAGACAGGGTCCATGAGCAGTTCTTC. Residues: CASSTIDRVHEQFF.